These 2 T cell receptor beta chains were sequenced from one sample in a study of tumor-infiltrating lymphocytes in primary liver carcinoma. Joint extraction of RNA and DNA used roughly 18-34 mg of bulk tissue that was unsorted. Making TCR beta cDNA involved 400 to 600 ng total RNA and a constant-region primer. For TCR beta, libraries were produced by three nested multiplex PCR rounds using slightly modified ARM-PCR. With TRBV1-TRBV30 forward primers and a C-beta reverse primer, the first two PCR rounds were run for around 11 cycles each. TCRdb processed the multiplex PCR reads anew with MiXCR; each CDR3 protein has one entry. The repertoire includes about 190,000 distinct CDR3 sequences, about 85% of them detected once, and 15% to 20% sits in the top ten. Sequenced input: tumor tissue from primary liver carcinoma. Receptor source: a man aged 40-50 years with primary liver carcinoma and hepatitis B virus infection.

In regard to this clonotype: Mismatch with germline at one junction end may stem from a read error. The chain uses TRBV29-1 and TRBJ2-7, with 12 nucleotides matching TRBD2. CDR3 size: 15 residues. Looked up from germline, CDR1 is SQVTM and CDR2 is ANQGSEA. Here the CDR3 reads CSVEWTSGTLWERYF. CDR3 in DNA: TGCAGCGTGGAATGGACTAGCGGGACCCTTTGGGAGCGGTACTTC.

The DNA for the CDR3 is TGTGCCAGCAGCATGCTCGCGGGAGGGCCCACAGTTATGCAGTATTTT. It encodes CASSMLAGGPTVMQYF. This chain joins TRBV5-4 and TRBJ2-3; 9 bases align to TRBD2. The CDR3 is 16 amino acids. The germline V gene encodes CDR1 SGHNT and CDR2 YYREEE (reference sequence). Losses at the gene ends were 4 bases for V and 11 bases for J; bases not matched to a gene: 17.